This T cell receptor beta chain was documented in a study of blood T cell repertoires in COVID-19. Clones were read by immunoSEQ multiplex PCR, and TCRdb kept only the in-frame ones, dropping some. The sample shows fewer than 200,000 clones, approximately 86% of them seen only once. Trimming stripped 0 bases from V and 5 bases from J, with 22 bases between. CDR3 length: 18 amino acids. CDR1 and CDR2 (germline): LNHNV, YYDKDF (reference sequence). The TCR was taken from a man in his 60s who had recovered from COVID-19. V usage is TRBV15 and J usage is TRBJ1-1; unclear D gene. Sequencing was done on a sample of peripheral blood. CDR3 amino acids: CATSRDESNSGLGTEAFF. CDR3 coding DNA: TGTGCCACCAGCAGAGATGAATCGAATTCGGGGTTGGGGACTGAAGCTTTCTTT.